This is a list of T cell receptor beta chains from one sample in a study of T cells in Graves' hyperthyroidism and ophthalmopathy. One entry per CDR3 protein results from TCRdb running MiXCR on the multiplex PCR reads. The sample includes some 350,000 distinct CDR3 sequences, about 15% of them seen just once. The source material was blood. These receptors were collected from a woman aged 55-69 years with Graves' ophthalmopathy. CDR3s include the opening cysteine and the closing phenylalanine or tryptophan. The D gene is left open where the match is weak. Where a row states a size, it is once, few, many or the class of an expanded clone; other rows omit it.

J: TRBJ2-7; D: .; size: .; V: TRBV20-1; DNA: TGCAGTGCTAGAGCGGCTAGCATCGCCTACGGGCAGTACTTC; CDR3: CSARAASIAYGQYF
J: TRBJ2-6; D: .; size: .; V: TRBV4-1; DNA: TGCGCCAGCAGCCAAGCCCTGCAAAGGGTTAGCTCTGGGGCCAACGTCCTGACTTTC; CDR3: CASSQALQRVSSGANVLTF
J: TRBJ2-2; D: .; size: many; V: TRBV7-3; DNA: TGTGCCAGCAGCTTAGGATGGAACACCGGGGAGCTGTTTTTT; CDR3: CASSLGWNTGELFF
J: TRBJ2-7; D: .; size: many; V: TRBV20-1; DNA: TGCAGTGCTAGGCCGCGAGCCTACGAGCAGTACTTC; CDR3: CSARPRAYEQYF
J: TRBJ1-6; D: .; size: few; V: TRBV28; DNA: TGTGCCAGCAGACGAGCCGGACTGTCCGGCGGTTCACCCCTCCACTTT; CDR3: CASRRAGLSGGSPLHF
J: TRBJ2-5; D: TRBD2; size: many; V: TRBV3-1; DNA: TGTGCCAGCAGCCTATCAGGAAGCTGGGGGGGAGAGACCCAGTACTTC; CDR3: CASSLSGSWGGETQYF
J: TRBJ2-1; D: .; size: many; V: TRBV28; DNA: TGTGCCAGCCCCCGGGGGCATGAGCAGTTCTTC; CDR3: CASPRGHEQFF
J: TRBJ2-3; D: TRBD2; size: many; V: TRBV7-8; DNA: TGTGCCAGCAGCTTAGGACTAGCGGTTCGAGATACGCAGTATTTT; CDR3: CASSLGLAVRDTQYF
J: TRBJ2-2; D: TRBD2; size: many; V: TRBV7-6; DNA: TGTGCCAGCAGTAATAGACTAGCGGGGACCACCGGGGAGCTGTTTTTT; CDR3: CASSNRLAGTTGELFF
J: TRBJ2-7; D: TRBD1; size: many; V: TRBV28; DNA: TGTGCCAGCAGTTTCGCATCCGGGACAGGGGGCAACGAGCAGTACTTC; CDR3: CASSFASGTGGNEQYF
J: TRBJ2-5; D: .; size: few; V: TRBV6-1; DNA: TGTGCCAGCAGGTACACAGGGATTCCTGGGGAGTACTTC; CDR3: CASRYTGIPGEYF
J: TRBJ1-5; D: .; size: .; V: TRBV7-2; DNA: TGTGCCAGCAGCTTAGAATCAAGGGTCCAAAGTCAGCCCCAGCATTTT; CDR3: CASSLESRVQSQPQHF
J: TRBJ2-1; D: TRBD2; size: .; V: TRBV15; DNA: TGTGCCACCAGCAGCCCGACTAGCGGGAGGGCCGAGTTCTTC; CDR3: CATSSPTSGRAEFF
J: TRBJ2-2; D: .; size: .; V: TRBV12-3/TRBV12-4; DNA: TGTGCCAGCAAAGGGAAGCAGGCCGACACCGGGGAGCTGTTTTTT; CDR3: CASKGKQADTGELFF
J: TRBJ1-1; D: .; size: many; V: TRBV5-1; DNA: TGCGCCAGCAGCTTGCCCCAGGTGAACACTGAAGCTTTCTTT; CDR3: CASSLPQVNTEAFF
J: TRBJ1-1; D: TRBD1; size: .; V: TRBV11-2; DNA: TGTGCCAGCACTTCTCCAGGGGGGGACAACACTGAAGCTTTCTTT; CDR3: CASTSPGGDNTEAFF
J: TRBJ2-3; D: .; size: many; V: TRBV6-1; DNA: TGTGCCAGCAGAAGACACTCAATCACAGGGTCGGGTAGCACAGATACGCAGTATTTT; CDR3: CASRRHSITGSGSTDTQYF
J: TRBJ1-6; D: .; size: few; V: TRBV5-1; DNA: TGCGCCAGCAGCTTGGTTTTCGGCAGGGGTGACGGTTCACCCCTCCACTTT; CDR3: CASSLVFGRGDGSPLHF
J: TRBJ2-5; D: TRBD1; size: many; V: TRBV7-7; DNA: TGTGCTAGCAGCTTATTTCCAGGGGGCGAAGAGACCCAGTACTTC; CDR3: CASSLFPGGEETQYF
J: TRBJ2-2; D: .; size: .; V: TRBV19; DNA: TGTGCCAGTAGTCGGGACCCCCGGGCCGGGGAGCTGTTTTTT; CDR3: CASSRDPRAGELFF
J: TRBJ2-7; D: TRBD1; size: many; V: TRBV28; DNA: TGTGCCAGCAACCTCGGGACAGAGGTCTACGAGCAGTACTTC; CDR3: CASNLGTEVYEQYF
J: TRBJ2-7; D: TRBD1; size: .; V: TRBV5-4; DNA: TGTGCCAGCAACCCGACAGGGCGCGCCTACGAGCAGTACTTC; CDR3: CASNPTGRAYEQYF
J: TRBJ1-2; D: TRBD1; size: few; V: TRBV29-1; DNA: TGCAGCATCGTCGGGACAGACTATGGCTACACCTTC; CDR3: CSIVGTDYGYTF
J: TRBJ1-5; D: .; size: many; V: TRBV28; DNA: TGTGCCAGCAGACGAAGAAATCAGCCCCAGCATTTT; CDR3: CASRRRNQPQHF
J: TRBJ1-5; D: .; size: .; V: TRBV7-2; DNA: TGTGCCAGCAGTCAGGAACTCAATCAGCCCCAGCATTTT; CDR3: CASSQELNQPQHF
J: TRBJ1-1; D: .; size: many; V: TRBV5-1; DNA: TGCGCCAGCAGCTGGGGAACGGAGGACACTGAAGCTTTCTTT; CDR3: CASSWGTEDTEAFF
J: TRBJ2-5; D: TRBD1; size: many; V: TRBV29-1; DNA: TGCAGCGTCCACCTGGGCCAGGGGACAGATGAGACCCAGTACTTC; CDR3: CSVHLGQGTDETQYF
J: TRBJ2-7; D: .; size: many; V: TRBV3-1; DNA: TGTGCCAGCAGCCAAGATCTCGTCTACGAGCAGTACTTC; CDR3: CASSQDLVYEQYF
J: TRBJ2-4; D: .; size: .; V: TRBV27; DNA: TGTGCCAGCAGTAAGAACAGGCGTGGAGGCATTCAGTACTTC; CDR3: CASSKNRRGGIQYF
J: TRBJ2-1; D: .; size: many; V: TRBV2; DNA: TGTGCCAGCTTCGTGCCCAATGAGCAGTTCTTC; CDR3: CASFVPNEQFF
J: TRBJ1-1; D: TRBD1; size: few; V: TRBV28; DNA: TGTGCCACTATGGGACAGTTGAACACTGAAGCTTTCTTT; CDR3: CATMGQLNTEAFF
J: TRBJ2-5; D: TRBD2; size: .; V: TRBV12-3/TRBV12-4; DNA: TGTGCCAGCACCCCGGGACTAGCGGGAGAGACCCAGTACTTC; CDR3: CASTPGLAGETQYF
J: TRBJ2-7; D: TRBD1; size: .; V: TRBV19; DNA: TGTGCCAGTAGTATGGAAGTTGGCAGGGGGTCCGAGCAGTACTTC; CDR3: CASSMEVGRGSEQYF
J: TRBJ1-5; D: .; size: .; V: TRBV5-5; DNA: TGTGCCAGCAGCTTGGCGCTGGGGGGCGATCAGCCCCAGCATTTT; CDR3: CASSLALGGDQPQHF
J: TRBJ2-3; D: TRBD1; size: many; V: TRBV5-1; DNA: TGCGCCAGCAGCTTGTTCCCCGGGACAGCAGATACGCAGTATTTT; CDR3: CASSLFPGTADTQYF
J: TRBJ2-1; D: .; size: many; V: TRBV7-9; DNA: TGTGCCAGCAGCTTATCTACTTCTTACAATGAGCAGTTCTTC; CDR3: CASSLSTSYNEQFF
J: TRBJ1-5; D: .; size: .; V: TRBV12-3/TRBV12-4; DNA: TGTGCCAGCAGTTTCTCGGGAGGTTGCAATCAGCCCCAGCATTTT; CDR3: CASSFSGGCNQPQHF
J: TRBJ2-7; D: .; size: .; V: TRBV7-9; DNA: TGTGCCAGCAGTACCGAAACAGGCTCCGAGCAGTACTTC; CDR3: CASSTETGSEQYF
J: TRBJ2-5; D: .; size: .; V: TRBV5-1; DNA: TGCGCCAGCGGAGGGAGAGGACAGCTCCAAGAGACCCAGTACTTC; CDR3: CASGGRGQLQETQYF
J: TRBJ2-5; D: TRBD2; size: many; V: TRBV11-2; DNA: TGTGCCAGCAGCCCCGGGACTAGCGGCACTCAAGAGACCCAGTACTTC; CDR3: CASSPGTSGTQETQYF
J: TRBJ2-1; D: .; size: many; V: TRBV20-1; DNA: TGCAGTGCTGCTGACAGCCTCTCCTACAATGAGCAGTTCTTC; CDR3: CSAADSLSYNEQFF
J: TRBJ2-2; D: .; size: few; V: TRBV6-2/TRBV6-3; DNA: TGTGCCAGCAGTTACTCGAGAGGGCGGGGGGAGCTGTTTTTT; CDR3: CASSYSRGRGELFF
J: TRBJ2-1; D: TRBD2; size: .; V: TRBV11-2; DNA: TGTGCCAGCAGCTTGATCCATCTAGCGGGAAAATACAATGAGCAGTTCTTC; CDR3: CASSLIHLAGKYNEQFF
J: TRBJ1-2; D: TRBD1; size: .; V: TRBV6-1; DNA: TGTGCCAGCAGTTCTATGACAGGGGACTATGGCTACACCTTC; CDR3: CASSSMTGDYGYTF
J: TRBJ2-2; D: .; size: .; V: TRBV19; DNA: TGTGCCAGCAAGGGGGGCGGGAGTGTTTTCGCCGGGGAGCTGTTTTTT; CDR3: CASKGGGSVFAGELFF
J: TRBJ1-1; D: TRBD1; size: many; V: TRBV30; DNA: TGTGCCTGGAGCGGACAGGGGGCGACTGAAGCTTTCTTT; CDR3: CAWSGQGATEAFF